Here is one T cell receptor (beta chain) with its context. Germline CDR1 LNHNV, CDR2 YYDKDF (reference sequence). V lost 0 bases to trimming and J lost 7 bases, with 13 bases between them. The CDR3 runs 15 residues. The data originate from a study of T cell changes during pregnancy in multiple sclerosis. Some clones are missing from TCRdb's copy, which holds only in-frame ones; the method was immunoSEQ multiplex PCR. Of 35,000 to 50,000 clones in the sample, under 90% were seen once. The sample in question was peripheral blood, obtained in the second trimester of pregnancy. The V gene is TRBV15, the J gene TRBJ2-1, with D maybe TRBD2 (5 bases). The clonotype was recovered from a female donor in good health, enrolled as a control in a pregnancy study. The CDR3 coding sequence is TGTGCCACCAGCAGAGATCGCCCCCCGGGGAATGAGCAGTTCTTC. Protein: CATSRDRPPGNEQFF. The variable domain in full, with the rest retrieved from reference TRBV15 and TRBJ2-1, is DAMVIQNPRYQVTQFGKPVTLSCSQTLNHNVMYWYQQKSSQAPKLLFHYYDKDFNNEADTPDNFQSRRPNTSFCFLDIRSPGLGDTAMYLCATSRDRPPGNEQFFGPGTRLTVL.